This record concerns one T cell receptor (beta chain) sequence. No antigen is known for it. One junction end does not reproduce the germline sequence, and a read error may be involved. CDR3 length equals 14 residues. Germline V gives CDR1 MNHEY, CDR2 SVGAGI. These data are taken from a study of cytomegalovirus exposure and HLA in healthy donors. Study-wide findings and caveats: More clonal expansion characterized HLA-associated TCR beta chains than equally common others in a later analysis. The study put under 200 TCR beta chains on its list as cytomegalovirus-associated. Per published accounts, TCR beta sequences correctly predicted the HLA-A and HLA-B alleles of most subjects.

Researchers ran the PCR with 60 Vbeta and 13 Jbeta primers. Libraries were prepared by immunoSEQ multiplex PCR; TCRdb keeps only in-frame clonotypes and omits some of them. This sample's clone table lists about 54,000 clones. The J gene is TRBJ1-1, the V gene TRBV6-5, with D hard to call. Sample: PBMCs. The receptor comes from a woman aged 40-49 years in good health and CMV-seronegative. CDR3 sequence reads: CASRPFPTGTEDFF. For the CDR3, the DNA is TGTGCCAGCAGACCATTCCCAACGGGAACTGAAGATTTCTTT.